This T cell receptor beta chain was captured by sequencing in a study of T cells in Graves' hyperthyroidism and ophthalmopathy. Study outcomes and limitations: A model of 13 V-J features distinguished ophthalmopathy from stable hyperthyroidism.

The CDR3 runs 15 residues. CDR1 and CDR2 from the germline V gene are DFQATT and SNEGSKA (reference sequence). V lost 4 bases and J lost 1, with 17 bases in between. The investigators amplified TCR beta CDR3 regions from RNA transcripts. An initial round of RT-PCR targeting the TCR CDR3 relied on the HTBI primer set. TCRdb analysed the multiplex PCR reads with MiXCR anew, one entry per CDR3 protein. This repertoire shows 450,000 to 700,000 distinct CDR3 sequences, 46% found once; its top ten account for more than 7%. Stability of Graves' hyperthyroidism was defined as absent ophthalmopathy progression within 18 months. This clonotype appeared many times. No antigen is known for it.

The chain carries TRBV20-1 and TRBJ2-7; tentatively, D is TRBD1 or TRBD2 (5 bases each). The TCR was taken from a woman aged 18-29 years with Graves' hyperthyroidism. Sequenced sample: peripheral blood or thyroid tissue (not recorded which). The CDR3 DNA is TGCAGTGCTATCTGGTTTGGGACCATGTCCTACGAGCAGTACTTC. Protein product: CSAIWFGTMSYEQYF.